This T cell receptor (beta chain) was captured by sequencing in a study of identical twins. Notes on the study in general: Models, which agreed with sharing between unrelated individuals, nonetheless underestimated the out-of-frame TCR alpha sharing seen in monozygotic twins. Researchers reported excess low generation probability among twin-shared out-of-frame alpha sequences. Researchers caution that invariant MAIT and iNKT cells could partly confound zero-insertion analyses.

TCRdb itself ran the 5' RACE reads through MiXCR, one entry per CDR3 protein. The sample has about 100,000 distinct CDR3 sequences, under 7% seen once; the top ten hold around 12%. The germline V and J ends were trimmed by 7 bases and 1 base, with 16 bases remaining between them. Looked up from germline, CDR1 is MNHEY and CDR2 is SVGEGT. The CDR3 contains 15 residues. This clonotype turned up a few times. The target antigen is unknown. This receptor was identified in a woman aged 50 to 65 in good health. The chain links TRBV6-2 or TRBV6-3 to TRBJ1-1; no firm D call. The sequenced sample consisted of memory T cells sorted from blood. The DNA for the CDR3 is TGTGCCAGCATCAATGGACTCCGTGGGAACACTGAAGCTTTCTTT. This sequence encodes CASINGLRGNTEAFF.